This T cell receptor beta chain was captured in a study of blood T cell repertoires in COVID-19. Generated by immunoSEQ multiplex PCR, the TCRdb table keeps only in-frame clones and is missing some. The sample records about 280,000 clones, about 88% being singletons. Sequencing used peripheral blood. The sequence was collected from a woman in her seventies with COVID-19, enrolled during active disease.

CDR3 nucleotide sequence: TGCGCCAGCAGCCAAGTGCAGGGGGCAAGAAATGGAGATACGCAGTATTTT. Amino acid sequence: CASSQVQGARNGDTQYF. The chain links TRBV4-3 to TRBJ2-3; 8 positions match TRBD1. The germline gives CDR1 LGHNA, CDR2 YSLEER. V trimming: 1 base; J trimming: 5 bases; junction bases outside the gene matches: 11. The CDR3 has 17 residues.